This TCR beta chain was sequenced for a study of PD-L1 blockade in urothelial cancer. As for the study in general: Patients arrived having already received 0 to 3 prior chemotherapy regimens. Whole-study results and caveats: At 3 weeks on treatment, tumor-associated clones expanded more with durable benefit.

Of note for this clone: Its antigen is still unknown.

The length of the CDR3 is 14 residues. V lost 0 bases and J lost 6, with 11 bases in between. Germline V CDR1 and CDR2: MGHRA, YSYEKL. Produced via immunoSEQ multiplex PCR; TCRdb's table is partial and in-frame only. The sample includes roughly 40,000 clones, 70% to 85% of them seen just once. This specimen was PBMCs, taken around atezolizumab (anti-PD-L1) treatment. This receptor was identified in a man aged 65 to 85 with urothelial cancer. V and J are TRBV4-1 and TRBJ1-2, with D perhaps matching TRBD1 (6 bases). The CDR3 bases are TGCGCCAGCAGCCAAGATCACAGGGCGAATGGCTACACCTTC. Protein product: CASSQDHRANGYTF.